Presented here are 5 T cell receptor beta chains from one specimen sequenced in a study of T cell changes during pregnancy in multiple sclerosis. This table comes from immunoSEQ multiplex PCR, and its TCRdb copy is limited to in-frame clones, with some not included. The table has around 26,000 clones, 86% seen once; the top ten hold 13%. The material sequenced was CD8+ T cells from peripheral blood mononuclear cells, taken in the first trimester of pregnancy. The receptors derive from a female donor in good health, enrolled as a control in a pregnancy study.

The chain has TRBV5-4 and TRBJ2-3; 7 bases map to TRBD2. Germline V lookup: CDR1 SGHNT, CDR2 YYREEE (reference sequence). J lost 1 base, V lost 0 bases, and 2 bases had no gene match. The CDR3 has 15 amino acids. CDR3 protein: CASSLGLAGTDTQYF. DNA for the CDR3: TGTGCCAGCAGCTTGGGGCTAGCGGGCACAGATACGCAGTATTTT.

This chain connects TRBV11-1 to TRBJ2-1, with 12 bases that match TRBD2. CDR1 SGHAT and CDR2 FQDESV come from the germline V gene (reference sequence). V lost 3 bases and J lost 5; bases outside the gene matches: 5. The CDR3 has 16 residues. CDR3 region: CASSFWTSGVNNEQFF. CDR3 sequence (DNA): TGTGCCAGCAGCTTCTGGACTAGCGGGGTTAACAATGAGCAGTTCTTC. Using reference TRBV11-1 and TRBJ2-1 for the parts outside the CDR3, the full variable domain is EAEVAQSPRYKITEKSQAVAFWCDPISGHATLYWYRQILGQGPELLVQFQDESVVDDSQLPKDRFSAERLKGVDSTLKIQPAELGDSAMYLCASSFWTSGVNNEQFFGPGTRLTVL.

The CDR3 here is CATRDRGIPEAFF. The CDR3 bases are TGTGCCACCAGGGACAGGGGTATTCCTGAAGCTTTCTTT. The gene calls are TRBV19 and TRBJ1-1; 10 bases are a match to TRBD1. CDR1 and CDR2 (germline): LNHDA, SQIVND (reference sequence). The CDR3 spans 13 residues. The trim removed 10 bases at V and 6 bases at J, leaving 8 bases unmatched.

The chain couples TRBV28 to TRBJ2-3, with 7 bases identical to TRBD1. Trimming took 2 bases from V and 1 from J; bases not matched to a gene: 3. This CDR3 comprises 15 residues. The germline CDR1 and CDR2 sequences are MDHEN and SYDVKM. This CDR3 reads CASSLRGGGTDTQYF. The CDR3 region has the DNA TGTGCCAGCAGTTTAAGAGGGGGCGGCACAGATACGCAGTATTTT.

The rearrangement links TRBV11-2 to TRBJ1-5; D uncertain. V shed 4 bases and J shed 0 bases, with 4 bases lying between them. Per the germline V gene, CDR1 is SGHAT and CDR2 is FQNNGV. This CDR3 region has 13 residues. The CDR3 DNA sequence: TGTGCCAGCAGCTCTTATAGCAATCAGCCCCAGCATTTT. This encodes CASSSYSNQPQHF.